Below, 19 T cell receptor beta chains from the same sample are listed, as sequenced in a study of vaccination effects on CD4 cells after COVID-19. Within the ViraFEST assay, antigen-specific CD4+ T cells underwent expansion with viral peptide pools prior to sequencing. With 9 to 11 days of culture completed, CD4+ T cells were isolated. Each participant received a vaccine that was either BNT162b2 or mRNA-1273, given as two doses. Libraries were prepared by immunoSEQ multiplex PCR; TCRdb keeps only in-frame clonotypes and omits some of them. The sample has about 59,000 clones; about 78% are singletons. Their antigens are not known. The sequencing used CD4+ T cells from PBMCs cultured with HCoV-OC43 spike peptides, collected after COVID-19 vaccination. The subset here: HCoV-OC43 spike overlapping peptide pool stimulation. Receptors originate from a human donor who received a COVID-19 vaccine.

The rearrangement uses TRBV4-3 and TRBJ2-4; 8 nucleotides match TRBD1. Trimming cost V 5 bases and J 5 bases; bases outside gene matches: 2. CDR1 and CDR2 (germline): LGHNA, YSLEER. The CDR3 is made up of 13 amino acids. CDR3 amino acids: CASSADRENIQYF. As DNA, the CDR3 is TGCGCCAGCAGCGCGGACAGGGAAAACATTCAGTACTTC.

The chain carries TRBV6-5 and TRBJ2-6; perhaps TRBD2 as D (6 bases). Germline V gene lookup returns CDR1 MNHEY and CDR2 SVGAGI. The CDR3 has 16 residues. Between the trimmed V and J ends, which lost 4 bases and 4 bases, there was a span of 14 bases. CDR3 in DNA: TGTGCCAGCAGTTCCTACGGGGGAAGGGGGGCCAACGTCCTGACTTTC. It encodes CASSSYGGRGANVLTF.

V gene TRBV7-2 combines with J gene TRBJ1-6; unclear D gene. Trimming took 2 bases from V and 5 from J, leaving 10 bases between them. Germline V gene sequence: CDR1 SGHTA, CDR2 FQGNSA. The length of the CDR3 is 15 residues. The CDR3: CASSLKGIDNSPLHF. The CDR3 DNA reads TGTGCCAGCAGCTTAAAGGGAATAGATAATTCACCCCTCCACTTT.

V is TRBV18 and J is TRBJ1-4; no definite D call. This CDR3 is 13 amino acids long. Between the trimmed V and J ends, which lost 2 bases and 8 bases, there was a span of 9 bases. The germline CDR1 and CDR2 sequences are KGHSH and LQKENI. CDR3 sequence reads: CASSPDTNEKLFF. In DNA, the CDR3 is TGTGCCAGCTCACCAGATACGAACGAAAAACTGTTTTTT.

As DNA, the CDR3 is TGTGCCAGCAGTGACCCGAGGGACAGGGGCTCCAATCAGCCCCAGCATTTT. Encoded protein: CASSDPRDRGSNQPQHF. The genes are TRBV6-4 and TRBJ1-5, with 10 bases matching TRBD1. With 2 bases clipped from V and 3 bases from J, the junction kept 7 bases outside the gene matches. The CDR3 covers 17 residues. Per germline, CDR1 MRHNA and CDR2 SNTAGT.

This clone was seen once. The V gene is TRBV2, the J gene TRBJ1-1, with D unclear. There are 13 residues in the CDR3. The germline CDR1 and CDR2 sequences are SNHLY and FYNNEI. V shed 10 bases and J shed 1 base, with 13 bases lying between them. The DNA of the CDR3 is TGTGCCACCAAAGGGCTAAAGAACACTGAAGCTTTCTTT. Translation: CATKGLKNTEAFF.

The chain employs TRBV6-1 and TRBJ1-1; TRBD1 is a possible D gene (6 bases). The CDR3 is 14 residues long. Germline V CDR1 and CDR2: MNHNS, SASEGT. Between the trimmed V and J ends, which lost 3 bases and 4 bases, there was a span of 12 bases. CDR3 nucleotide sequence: TGTGCCAGCAGTGAGAGGGGGGAGAGCACTGAAGCTTTCTTT. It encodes CASSERGESTEAFF.

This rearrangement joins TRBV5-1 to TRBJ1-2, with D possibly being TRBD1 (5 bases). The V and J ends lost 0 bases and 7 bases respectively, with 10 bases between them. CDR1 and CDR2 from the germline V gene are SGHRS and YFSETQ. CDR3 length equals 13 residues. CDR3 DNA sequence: TGCGCCAGCAGCTTGGGGGGGAACAGTGGCTACACCTTC. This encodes CASSLGGNSGYTF.

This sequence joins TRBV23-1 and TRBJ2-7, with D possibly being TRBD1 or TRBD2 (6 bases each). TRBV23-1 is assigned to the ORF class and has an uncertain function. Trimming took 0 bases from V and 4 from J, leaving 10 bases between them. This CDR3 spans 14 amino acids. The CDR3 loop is CASSQSKGGYEQYV. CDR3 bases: TGCGCCAGCAGTCAATCTAAAGGGGGGTACGAGCAGTACGTC.

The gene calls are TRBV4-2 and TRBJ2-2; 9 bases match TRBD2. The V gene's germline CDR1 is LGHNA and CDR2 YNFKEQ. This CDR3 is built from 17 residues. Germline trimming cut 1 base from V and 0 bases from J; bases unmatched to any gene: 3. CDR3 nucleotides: TGTGCCAGCAGCCAAGTGACTAGCGGCACGAACACCGGGGAGCTGTTTTTT. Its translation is CASSQVTSGTNTGELFF.

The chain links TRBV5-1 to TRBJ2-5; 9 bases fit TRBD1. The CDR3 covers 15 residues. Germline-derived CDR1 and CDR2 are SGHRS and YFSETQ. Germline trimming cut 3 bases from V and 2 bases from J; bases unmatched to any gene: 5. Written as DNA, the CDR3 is TGCGCCAGCAGCTGGTTGACAGGGGGTCAAGAGACCCAGTACTTC. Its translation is CASSWLTGGQETQYF.

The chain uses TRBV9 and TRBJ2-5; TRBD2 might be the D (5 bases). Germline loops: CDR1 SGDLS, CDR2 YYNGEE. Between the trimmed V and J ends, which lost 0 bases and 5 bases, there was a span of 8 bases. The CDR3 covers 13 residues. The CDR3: CASSVDSVETQYF. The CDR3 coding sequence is TGTGCCAGCAGCGTAGATAGCGTGGAGACCCAGTACTTC.

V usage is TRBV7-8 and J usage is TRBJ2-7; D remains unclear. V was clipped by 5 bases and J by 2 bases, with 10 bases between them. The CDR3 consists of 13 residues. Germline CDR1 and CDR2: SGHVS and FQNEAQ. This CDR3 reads CASSRGKAYEQYV. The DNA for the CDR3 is TGTGCCAGCAGCCGTGGTAAAGCCTACGAGCAGTACGTC.

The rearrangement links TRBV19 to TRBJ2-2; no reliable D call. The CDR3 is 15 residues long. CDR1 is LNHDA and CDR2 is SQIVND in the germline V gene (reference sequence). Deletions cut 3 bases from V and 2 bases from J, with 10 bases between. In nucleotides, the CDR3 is TGTGCCAGTAGTATCGGGCCTATCAACACCGGGGAGCTGTTTTTT. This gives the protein CASSIGPINTGELFF.

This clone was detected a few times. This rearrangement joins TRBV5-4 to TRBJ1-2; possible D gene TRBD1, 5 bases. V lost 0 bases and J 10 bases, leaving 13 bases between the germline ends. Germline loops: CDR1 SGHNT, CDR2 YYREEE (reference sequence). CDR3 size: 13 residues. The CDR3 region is CASSLAGGSDYTF. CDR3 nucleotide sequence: TGTGCCAGCAGCTTGGCTGGGGGTTCAGACTACACCTTC.

The CDR3 is CASKDGGLQVAFF. The CDR3 nucleotides are TGTGCCAGCAAAGATGGGGGGCTCCAAGTGGCTTTCTTT. V usage is TRBV2 and J usage is TRBJ1-1, with TRBD1 as a possible D gene (6 bases). The CDR3 has 13 amino acids. Germline values: CDR1 SNHLY, CDR2 FYNNEI. V lost 7 bases and J 11 bases, leaving 20 bases between the germline ends. The full variable domain, with the rest looked up from reference TRBV2 and TRBJ1-1, is EPEVTQTPSHQVTQMGQEVILRCVPISNHLYFYWYRQILGQKVEFLVSFYNNEISEKSEIFDDQFSVERPDGSNFTLKIRSTKLEDSAMYFCASKDGGLQVAFFGQGTRLTVV.

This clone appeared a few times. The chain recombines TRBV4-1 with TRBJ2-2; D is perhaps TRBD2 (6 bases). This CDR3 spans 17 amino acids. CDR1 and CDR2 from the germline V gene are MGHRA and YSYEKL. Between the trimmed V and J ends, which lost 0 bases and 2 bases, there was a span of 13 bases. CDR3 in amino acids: CASSQDSSGSNTGELFF. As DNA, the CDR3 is TGCGCCAGCAGCCAAGATAGTAGCGGTTCTAACACCGGGGAGCTGTTTTTT.

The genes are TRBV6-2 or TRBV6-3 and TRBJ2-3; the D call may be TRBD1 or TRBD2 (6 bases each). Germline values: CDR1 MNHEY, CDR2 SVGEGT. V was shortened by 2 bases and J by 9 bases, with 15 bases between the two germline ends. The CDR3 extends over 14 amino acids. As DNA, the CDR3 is TGTGCCAGCAGTTACGCCGGTGTGGGGGGCACGCAGTATTTT. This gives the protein CASSYAGVGGTQYF.

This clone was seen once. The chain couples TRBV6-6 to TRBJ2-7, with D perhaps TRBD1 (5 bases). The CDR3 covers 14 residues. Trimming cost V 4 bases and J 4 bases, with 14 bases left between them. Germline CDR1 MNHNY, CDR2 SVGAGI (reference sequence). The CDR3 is CASSSQTARYEQYV. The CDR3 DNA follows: TGTGCCAGCAGTTCTCAGACAGCGAGATACGAGCAGTACGTC.